This T cell receptor beta chain was retrieved from a study of blood T cell repertoires in COVID-19. Generated by immunoSEQ multiplex PCR, the TCRdb table keeps only in-frame clones and is missing some. In the table there are over 150,000 clones, around 87% of which are singletons. Germline V gives CDR1 LNHDA, CDR2 SQIVND (reference sequence). The CDR3 sequence is 16 residues long. Trimming cost V 9 bases and J 0 bases; bases outside gene matches: 14. Material: peripheral blood. The chain recombines TRBV19 with TRBJ2-7; 7 bases agree with TRBD1. This clonotype was sampled from a man aged 55 to 70 with COVID-19, enrolled during active disease. CDR3: CASYSAGTANSYEQYF. CDR3 bases: TGTGCCAGCTATTCAGCCGGGACAGCGAACTCCTACGAGCAGTACTTC.